This entry lists 3 T cell receptor beta chains sequenced from one sample in a study of OX40 agonist ivuxolimab in advanced cancers. The data were produced by immunoSEQ multiplex PCR, yet TCRdb's version contains in-frame clones alone and is incomplete. The data contain some 96,000 clones, under 95% of them singletons. The sequencing here drew on CD4+ or CD8+ T cells sorted from blood, taken in a trial of the OX40 agonist ivuxolimab. These receptor sequences come from an adult with an advanced solid tumor such as melanoma, head and neck, liver or kidney cancer.

V and J are TRBV2 and TRBJ1-5; D remains unclear. The CDR3 extends over 15 amino acids. Germline assignment: CDR1 SNHLY and CDR2 FYNNEI. Trimming shortened V by 4 bases and J by 0 bases, and 10 bases separated the two germline ends. As DNA, the CDR3 is TGTGCCAGCAGTGTCACTCGCGGTAGCAATCAGCCCCAGCATTTT. Its translation: CASSVTRGSNQPQHF.

The chain joins TRBV5-1 to TRBJ2-3, with 7 bases lining up with TRBD2. This CDR3 is built from 16 residues. The V and J ends lost 2 bases and 0 bases, in that order; junction bases with no gene match: 6. Germline V lookup: CDR1 SGHRS, CDR2 YFSETQ. The CDR3 is CASSFALALSTDTQYF. In DNA form, the CDR3 reads TGCGCCAGCAGCTTCGCACTAGCGCTTAGCACAGATACGCAGTATTTT.

This chain joins TRBV5-1 and TRBJ2-3; 11 bases are a match to TRBD2. CDR1 is SGHRS, CDR2 YFSETQ, per germline. V lost 4 bases and J lost 4; bases outside the gene matches: 11. There are 17 residues in the CDR3. Here the CDR3 DNA reads TGCGCCAGCAGCGGGGGGACTAGCGGATTTATCGCAGATACGCAGTATTTT. Protein product: CASSGGTSGFIADTQYF.